This T cell receptor beta chain was recorded in a study of T cell repertoires in cytomegalovirus infection. Across the whole study: Selection of CMV epitopes for the study included recently identified HLA-C-restricted and well-studied HLA-B-restricted ones. An indication of both CMV infection and matching HLA type came from public TCR beta signatures.

Germline CDR1 is MNHEY and CDR2 is SMNVEV (reference sequence). V was pared by 10 bases and J by 0 bases, with 6 bases of the junction left unmatched. This CDR3 is 13 amino acids long. To note about this clonotype: Its specificity is not known.

In TCRdb, the reads were re-called with MiXCR into one record per CDR3 protein. The table lists roughly 500,000 distinct CDR3 sequences, around a third of them singletons. Findings and caveats of the study: Individuals carrying CMV plus the relevant HLA were identified by cumulative frequency of public TCR beta families. HLA-C-restricted CMV-specific TCR beta clonotypes prevailed in the ex vivo response.

The sample in question was cultured PBMCs, obtained from culture after CMV antigen stimulation. The chain combines TRBV27 with TRBJ2-7, with TRBD1 matching 7 bases. The TCR comes from a human donor in good health (CMV status not recorded). Some clones in this sample may be carry-over from other donors' samples. Here the CDR3 reads CAIPGQSSYEQYF. In DNA form, the CDR3 reads TGTGCCATCCCGGGACAGAGCTCCTACGAGCAGTACTTC.